This TCR beta chain was profiled in a study of T cell responses to AZD1222 COVID-19 vaccine. As for the study in general: Some second doses came at about 4 weeks and others at about 12 weeks; these were pooled.

Germline assignment: CDR1 SGHNT and CDR2 YYREEE (reference sequence). With V trimmed by 0 bases and J by 10 bases, 5 bases remained unmatched. This CDR3 has 16 amino acids. On this clone itself: Its antigen is unidentified.

Study-wide points: A mostly white British donor set with more females was recruited, and clonal diversity was possibly underestimated. Scientists sampled the repertoires only once the peak T cell response had passed. With dominance at 160-218 and 743-854, vaccine-associated CD4 TCRs spanned spike.

The repertoire was sequenced with immunoSEQ multiplex PCR; TCRdb's copy has only in-frame clones and lacks some. The sample consists of around 130,000 clones, over 90% of them appearing once. Here the sequenced sample was peripheral blood, taken on day 0 of AZD1222 vaccination. The clonotype was recovered from an adult in good health. The chain carries TRBV5-4 and TRBJ2-3; TRBD2 agrees at 16 bases. CDR3 DNA: TGTGCCAGCAGCTTGGCTGGGACTAGCGGGGGGGAGGCGCAGTATTTT. Its translation is CASSLAGTSGGEAQYF.